This paragraph reports one TCR beta chain. Its cognate antigen is unknown. PCR amplification relied on 60 Vbeta primers (plus 13 Jbeta primers). Repertoires were generated with immunoSEQ multiplex PCR, while TCRdb's copy carries only in-frame clones and drops some. The data contain some 190,000 clones, roughly 87% of them seen just once; the ten biggest clones take up more than 1.5%. This record belongs to a study of cytomegalovirus exposure and HLA in healthy donors. Whole-study context: One earlier analysis, a look at about 179 million T cells, found about 110 million unique TCR beta sequences.

Regarding the study as a whole: Most subjects' HLA-A and HLA-B alleles were reportedly predicted from TCR beta sequences.

The CDR3 totals 13 residues. V was shortened by 1 base and J by 3 bases, with 7 bases between the two germline ends. Germline V gene lookup returns CDR1 SGHTA and CDR2 FQGNSA. The receptor was isolated from a man aged 35 to 55 in good health and CMV-seronegative. The genes are TRBV7-2 and TRBJ2-7; D ambiguous. The sequencing input was PBMCs. Here the CDR3 DNA reads TGTGCCAGCAGCTTAGGCGGAATCTACGAGCAGTACTTC. It codes for CASSLGGIYEQYF.